This note documents a single TCR beta chain sequence. Here immunoSEQ multiplex PCR was the method, and the copy in TCRdb shows in-frame clones only, minus some. There are approximately 110,000 clones in the sample; more than 75% occur only once, and over 2% lies in the top ten. These data come from a study of blood T cell repertoires in COVID-19. The germline gives CDR1 SGHTS, CDR2 YDEGEE. V was clipped by 3 bases and J by 4 bases, with 5 bases between them. This CDR3 region has 12 residues. The gene calls are TRBV5-8 and TRBJ2-1; no clear D. Material for sequencing was peripheral blood. The sequence was collected from a human donor in a cohort sampled during active COVID-19. This chain's CDR3 is CASSSRYNEQFF. In DNA, the CDR3 is TGTGCCAGCAGCTCCAGGTACAATGAGCAGTTCTTC.